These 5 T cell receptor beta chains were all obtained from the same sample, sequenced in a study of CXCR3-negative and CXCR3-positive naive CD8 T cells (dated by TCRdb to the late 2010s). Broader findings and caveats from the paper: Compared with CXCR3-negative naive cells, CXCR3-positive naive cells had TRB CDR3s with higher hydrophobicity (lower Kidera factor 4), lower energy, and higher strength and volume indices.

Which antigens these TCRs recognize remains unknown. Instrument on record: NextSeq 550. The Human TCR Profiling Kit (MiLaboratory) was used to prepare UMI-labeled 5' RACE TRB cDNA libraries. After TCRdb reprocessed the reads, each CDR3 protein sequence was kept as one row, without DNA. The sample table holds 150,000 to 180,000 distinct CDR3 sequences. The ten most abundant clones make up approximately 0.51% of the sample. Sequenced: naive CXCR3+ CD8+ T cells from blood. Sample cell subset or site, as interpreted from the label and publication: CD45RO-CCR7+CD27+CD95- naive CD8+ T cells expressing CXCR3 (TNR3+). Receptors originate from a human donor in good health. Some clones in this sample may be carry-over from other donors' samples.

The CDR3 region is CASSFLTSTDTQYF. The chain has TRBV27 and TRBJ2-3. This CDR3 comprises 14 residues. CDR1 and CDR2 (germline): MNHEY, SMNVEV (reference sequence).

CDR3 amino acids: CASSFSQFNEKLFF. This chain joins TRBV12-3 or TRBV12-4 and TRBJ1-4. The CDR3 is 14 residues long.

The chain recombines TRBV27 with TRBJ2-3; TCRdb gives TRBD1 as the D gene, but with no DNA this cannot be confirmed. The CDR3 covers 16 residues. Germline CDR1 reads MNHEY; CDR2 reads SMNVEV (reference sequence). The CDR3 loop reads CASSTGQGTLTDTQYF.

The CDR3 protein is CATSRLAGAGDTQYF. This sequence joins TRBV15 and TRBJ2-3; TCRdb designates TRBD2, a call that cannot be tested without DNA. The length of the CDR3 is 15 residues. Germline V gene sequence: CDR1 LNHNV, CDR2 YYDKDF (reference sequence).

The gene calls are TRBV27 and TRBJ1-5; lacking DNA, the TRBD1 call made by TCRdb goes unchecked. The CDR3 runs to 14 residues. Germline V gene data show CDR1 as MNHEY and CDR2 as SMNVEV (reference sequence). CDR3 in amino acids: CASSFQGQMEPQHF.